These T cell receptor beta chains were read from a single sample in a study of blood T cell repertoires in COVID-19. Method: immunoSEQ multiplex PCR; TCRdb's copy keeps in-frame clones and lacks some. The table records a few hundred thousand clones, more than 65% of them present only once. The sequenced sample consisted of peripheral blood. Receptors originate from a young woman with acute or convalescent COVID-19. Each CDR3 is given with its conserved first and last residue. The D gene is left open where the match is weak. Expanded clones get a size class; other rows say once, few or many, or leave the size out.

abundance	v_gene	j_gene	d_gene	CDR3nt	CDR3aa
-	TRBV7-3	TRBJ2-3	TRBD2	TGTGCCAGCAGCCCCCAGGGACTAGCGGGAACTAGCACAGATACGCAGTATTTT	CASSPQGLAGTSTDTQYF
-	TRBV4-3	TRBJ1-2	-	TGCGCCAGCAGCCAAGAGGGCAGGGGCTATGGCTACACCTTC	CASSQEGRGYGYTF
-	TRBV19	TRBJ2-3	-	TGTGCCAGTAGTATTCTAGATACGCAGTATTTT	CASSILDTQYF
-	TRBV6-6	TRBJ2-1	TRBD1	TGTGCCAGCAGTTATGCCTCGCAGGGGGTGGGCAATGAGCAGTTCTTC	CASSYASQGVGNEQFF
-	TRBV5-1	TRBJ2-3	-	TGCGCCAGCAGCTCGCCCCTGGAGGCTAGCACAGATACGCAGTATTTT	CASSSPLEASTDTQYF
-	TRBV19	TRBJ1-5	TRBD1	TGTGCCAGTACCCTAGGACAGGGGAGCAATCAGCCCCAGCATTTT	CASTLGQGSNQPQHF
-	TRBV11-2	TRBJ1-5	-	TGTGCCAGCAGCTTATCAGGATTTAGCAATCAGCCCCAGCATTTT	CASSLSGFSNQPQHF
-	TRBV10-3	TRBJ2-3	TRBD1	TGTGCCATCAGCCAGACAGGGGCAAGAGATACGCAGTATTTT	CAISQTGARDTQYF
-	TRBV6-5	TRBJ2-7	-	TGTGCCAGCAGTTCGTATGGCTCCCCCTACGAGCAGTACTTC	CASSSYGSPYEQYF
once	TRBV5-1	TRBJ2-5	-	TGCGCCAGCAGCTTGAGCCCTCAAGAGACCCAGTACTTC	CASSLSPQETQYF
-	TRBV4-3	TRBJ2-1	TRBD2	TGCGCCAGCAGCCAATCACTAGCGGATTACAATGAGCAGTTCTTC	CASSQSLADYNEQFF
-	TRBV27	TRBJ2-4	TRBD2	TGTGCCAGCAGTCCAAACGGGGGGGAATTCGTGGGCAAAAACATTCAGTACTTC	CASSPNGGEFVGKNIQYF
-	TRBV3-1/TRBV3-2	TRBJ1-5	-	TGTGCCAGCAGCCAAGTTCAGGGAGGTCAGCCCCAGCATTTT	CASSQVQGGQPQHF
-	TRBV19	TRBJ1-1	-	TGTGCCAGTAGTATGGACAGCGGGGACACTGAAGCTTTCTTT	CASSMDSGDTEAFF
-	TRBV9	TRBJ1-3	-	TGTGCCAGCAAGAGTTTGGCGGACACCATATATTTT	CASKSLADTIYF
-	TRBV7-2	TRBJ2-3	-	TGTGCCAGCAGCTTAGATACTAAAGTACATACGCAGTATTTT	CASSLDTKVHTQYF
-	TRBV4-1	TRBJ2-7	TRBD2	TGCGCCAGCAGCCAAACTAGCGGGAAAAACTACGAGCAGTACTTC	CASSQTSGKNYEQYF
-	TRBV18	TRBJ1-3	-	TGTGCCAGCTCACCCCTCACGAGCTCTGGAAACACCATATATTTT	CASSPLTSSGNTIYF
few	TRBV2	TRBJ2-1	-	TGTGCCAGCAGTGGTGTTAGCTACAATGAGCAGTTCTTC	CASSGVSYNEQFF
-	TRBV5-5	TRBJ1-4	-	TGTGCCAGCAGCTCCGGAACTAAGAGGGAAAAACTGTTTTTT	CASSSGTKREKLFF
-	TRBV21-1	TRBJ2-3	-	TGTGCCAGCAGCAAAGAGGATTCTAGCGGGAGTACAGATACGCAGTATTTT	CASSKEDSSGSTDTQYF